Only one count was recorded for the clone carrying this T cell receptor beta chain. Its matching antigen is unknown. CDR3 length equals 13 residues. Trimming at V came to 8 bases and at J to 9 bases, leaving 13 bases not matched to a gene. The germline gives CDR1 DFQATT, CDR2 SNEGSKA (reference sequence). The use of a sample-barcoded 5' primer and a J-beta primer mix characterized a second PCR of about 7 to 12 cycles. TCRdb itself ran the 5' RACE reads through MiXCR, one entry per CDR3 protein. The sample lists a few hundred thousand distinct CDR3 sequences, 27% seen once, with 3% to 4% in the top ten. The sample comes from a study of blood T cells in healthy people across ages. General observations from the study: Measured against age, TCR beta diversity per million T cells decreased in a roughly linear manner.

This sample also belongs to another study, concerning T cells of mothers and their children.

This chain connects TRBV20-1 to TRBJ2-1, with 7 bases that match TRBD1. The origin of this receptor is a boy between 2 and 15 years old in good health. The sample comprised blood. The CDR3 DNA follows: TGCAGTCCAACCTCGAGGGGGCACCTTGAGCAGTTCTTC. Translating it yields CSPTSRGHLEQFF.